The 13 T cell receptor beta chains presented below share a single source sample, sequenced in a study of cytomegalovirus exposure and HLA in healthy donors (dated by TCRdb to 2017 to 2019). The method was the immunoSEQ multiplex PCR assay. TCRdb limited this immuneACCESS table to in-frame rearrangements with V and J called. A share of clones is missing; checked studies link under half to unresolved V genes, and the rest is unexplained. This sample has some 90,000 clones in its table, and more than 85% of those were observed once. Of the sample, around 6% falls within the top ten clones. What was sequenced was PBMCs. These receptors all stem from a man aged 18 to 29 in good health and CMV-seropositive.

V usage is TRBV7-2 and J usage is TRBJ1-1; 11 bases agree with TRBD1. Germline trimming cut 3 bases from V and 0 bases from J; bases unmatched to any gene: 3. This CDR3 has 16 residues. Per the germline V gene, CDR1 is SGHTA and CDR2 is FQGNSA. The CDR3 bases are TGTGCCAGCAGCTTTGGACAGGGGGCTTTGAACACTGAAGCTTTCTTT. It codes for CASSFGQGALNTEAFF.

This clone was detected only a few times. The J gene is TRBJ1-2, the V gene TRBV10-3; D is possibly TRBD1 (5 bases). V lost 6 bases and J 5 bases, leaving 13 bases between the germline ends. CDR3 length: 13 residues. Germline CDR1 reads ENHRY; CDR2 reads SYGVKD. CDR3 amino acids: CAISDSLYYGYTF. The DNA for the CDR3 is TGTGCCATCAGCGACAGCCTTTATTATGGCTACACCTTC.

The chain recombines TRBV6-5 with TRBJ1-5; D ambiguous. Between the trimmed V and J ends, which lost 6 bases and 5 bases, there was a span of 11 bases. The CDR3 extends over 13 amino acids. Per the germline V gene, CDR1 is MNHEY and CDR2 is SVGAGI. The chain's CDR3 is CASSLQRDQPQHF. The CDR3 DNA reads as TGTGCCAGCAGCCTACAGAGGGATCAGCCCCAGCATTTT.

This clone has a handful of counts. J is TRBJ2-7 and V is TRBV25-1, with 12 nucleotides matching TRBD2. This CDR3 has 14 residues. The ends lost 3 bases at V and 9 bases at J; junction bases unmatched: 6. Germline V gene lookup returns CDR1 MGHDK and CDR2 SYGVNS. The CDR3 bases are TGTGCCAGCAGTGATTCTAGCGGGAGGGCCGGGCAGTACTTC. Protein: CASSDSSGRAGQYF.

This rearrangement joins TRBV5-6 to TRBJ1-1; 10 positions match TRBD1. The CDR3 has 18 residues. V gave up 0 bases and J gave up 7 bases; unmatched junction bases: 15. CDR1 is SGHDT, CDR2 YYEEEE, per germline. CDR3 protein: CASSLGYRDRGWVGEAFF. The CDR3 coding sequence is TGTGCCAGCAGCTTGGGTTATAGGGACAGGGGCTGGGTAGGTGAAGCTTTCTTT.

The chain links TRBV29-1 to TRBJ2-2, with D perhaps TRBD1 (5 bases). CDR1 and CDR2 from the germline V gene are SQVTM and ANQGSEA. The germline V and J ends were trimmed by 5 bases and 0 bases, with 10 bases remaining between them. This CDR3 region has 14 residues. CDR3: CSVPDIANTGELFF. As DNA, the CDR3 is TGCAGCGTTCCGGACATAGCGAACACCGGGGAGCTGTTTTTT.

The chain uses TRBV5-6 and TRBJ2-7, with a tentative D call TRBD2 (5 bases). Germline V gives CDR1 SGHDT, CDR2 YYEEEE. V dropped 4 bases and J dropped 6 bases, with 20 bases sitting between them. This CDR3 has 15 residues. The CDR3 reads CASSPGVHPSGEQYF. In DNA form, the CDR3 reads TGTGCCAGCAGCCCCGGGGTACATCCCTCGGGCGAGCAGTACTTC.

This chain joins TRBV19 and TRBJ1-2, with D perhaps matching TRBD1 (5 bases). The CDR3 sequence is 13 residues long. V shed 1 base and J shed 6 bases, with 9 bases lying between them. Germline loops: CDR1 LNHDA, CDR2 SQIVND (reference sequence). The CDR3 protein is CASSIVRGNGYTF. The CDR3 DNA is TGTGCCAGTAGTATAGTTCGGGGGAATGGCTACACCTTC.

This chain uses TRBV29-1 with TRBJ2-7, with 11 bases that match TRBD1. The CDR3 sequence is 14 residues long. Trimming at V came to 7 bases and at J to 6 bases, leaving 11 bases not matched to a gene. Germline-derived CDR1 and CDR2 are SQVTM and ANQGSEA. CDR3 loop: CSARTGTGGLEQYF. The DNA of the CDR3 is TGCAGCGCGCGTACCGGGACAGGGGGGCTCGAGCAGTACTTC.

The chain has TRBV25-1 and TRBJ1-4; TRBD1 is a possible D gene (5 bases). Trimming shortened V by 1 base and J by 7 bases, and 16 bases separated the two germline ends. CDR1 and CDR2 from the germline V gene are MGHDK and SYGVNS. CDR3 length equals 16 residues. The CDR3 bases are TGTGCCAGCAGTGAATCGTTTGGGCAGGGCGGTGAAAAACTGTTTTTT. The encoded protein is CASSESFGQGGEKLFF. The whole variable domain, filled in from reference TRBV25-1 and TRBJ1-4, reads EADIYQTPRYLVIGTGKKITLECSQTMGHDKMYWYQQDPGMELHLIHYSYGVNSTEKGDLSSESTVSRIRTEHFPLTLESARPSHTSQYLCASSESFGQGGEKLFFGSGTQLSVL.

V usage is TRBV7-9 and J usage is TRBJ2-3; D perhaps matches TRBD1 (5 bases). The CDR3 length is 15 residues. CDR1 and CDR2 from the germline V gene are SEHNR and FQNEAQ (reference sequence). The V end was cut by 1 base, the J end by 1 base, with 9 bases between. The CDR3 region has the DNA TGTGCCAGCAGCTTAGAGGTGGGGCGCACAGATACGCAGTATTTT. It specifies CASSLEVGRTDTQYF.

The V and J genes are TRBV11-1 and TRBJ2-5; D is undetermined. CDR3 size: 12 residues. Trimming stripped 1 base from V and 5 bases from J, with 5 bases between. Per the germline V gene, CDR1 is SGHAT and CDR2 is FQDESV (reference sequence). In DNA form, the CDR3 reads TGTGCCAGCAGCTTAGTTGCGGAGACCCAGTACTTC. It encodes CASSLVAETQYF.

This clone was picked up a small number of times. This chain uses TRBV4-1 with TRBJ2-7; possibly TRBD1 for D (6 bases). V dropped 3 bases and J dropped 0 bases, with 12 bases sitting between them. CDR1 is MGHRA and CDR2 is YSYEKL in the germline V gene. This CDR3 spans 15 amino acids. CDR3 nucleotides: TGCGCCAGCAGCCAGGCCCGGGGACACTCCTACGAGCAGTACTTC. The encoded protein is CASSQARGHSYEQYF.